This T cell receptor beta chain was recovered during a study of blood T cell repertoires in COVID-19. Study as a whole: Samples came from the United States, Italy and Spain, spanning acute and convalescent COVID-19. The cDNA or gDNA used as material had been derived from T cells, B-cell-depleted T cells, or PBMCs.

Repertoires were generated with immunoSEQ multiplex PCR, while TCRdb's copy carries only in-frame clones and drops some. There are just over 150,000 clones in the sample; 85% occur only once, and over 3% lies in the top ten. J was trimmed by 4 bases and V by 0 bases; bases with no gene match: 6. The CDR3 consists of 17 residues. Germline V CDR1 and CDR2: LGHDT, YNNKEL (reference sequence). The chain carries TRBV3-1 (or the pseudogene TRBV3-2) and TRBJ1-4; 9 positions agree with TRBD1. The sequence came from a human donor with acute or convalescent COVID-19. The donor label of this sample is uncertain. Sequencing input: peripheral blood. CDR3 sequence (DNA): TGTGCCAGCAGCCAAGATCGCGGGACAGGGCTTAATGAAAAACTGTTTTTT. It specifies CASSQDRGTGLNEKLFF.